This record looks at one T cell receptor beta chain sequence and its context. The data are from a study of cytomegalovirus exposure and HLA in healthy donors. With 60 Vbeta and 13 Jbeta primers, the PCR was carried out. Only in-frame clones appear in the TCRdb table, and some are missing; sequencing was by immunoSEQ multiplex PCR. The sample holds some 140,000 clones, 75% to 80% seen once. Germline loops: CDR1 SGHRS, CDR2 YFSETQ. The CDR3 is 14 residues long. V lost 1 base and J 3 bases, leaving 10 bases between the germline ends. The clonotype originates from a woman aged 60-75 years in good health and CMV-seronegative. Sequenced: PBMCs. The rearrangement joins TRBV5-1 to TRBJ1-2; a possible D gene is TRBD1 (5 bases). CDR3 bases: TGCGCCAGCAGCTTGACCCGGGGGGACTATGGCTACACCTTC. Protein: CASSLTRGDYGYTF.